This T cell receptor (beta chain) was found in a study of cytomegalovirus exposure and HLA in healthy donors. General study points: Earlier findings revealed that most TCR beta V segments proved productive either about 87% or about 30% of the time. Most TCR sequences were seen very rarely across donors, but some public TCRs occurred in many.

Samples came from healthy bone marrow donors. At the time of sampling, donors were nominally healthy, though unrecorded immune exposures were likely. The PCR made use of 60 Vbeta and 13 Jbeta primers. Assay used: immunoSEQ multiplex PCR; TCRdb lists only in-frame clones, some missing. The sample records around 120,000 clones, around 78% being singletons. The CDR3 sequence is 13 residues long. Germline lookup yields CDR1 SGHTA and CDR2 FQGTGA. Trimming removed 5 bases at V and 9 bases at J, with 14 bases between. Remarks on this clone: Its matching antigen is unknown.

This receptor was taken from a woman aged 45-59 years in good health and CMV-seronegative. The V gene is TRBV7-3, the J gene TRBJ2-1, with D tentatively TRBD2 (6 bases). Source material: PBMCs. The DNA of the CDR3 is TGTGCCAGCAGCACCTCAGGAGGGTTTGAGCAGTTCTTC. It yields the protein CASSTSGGFEQFF.